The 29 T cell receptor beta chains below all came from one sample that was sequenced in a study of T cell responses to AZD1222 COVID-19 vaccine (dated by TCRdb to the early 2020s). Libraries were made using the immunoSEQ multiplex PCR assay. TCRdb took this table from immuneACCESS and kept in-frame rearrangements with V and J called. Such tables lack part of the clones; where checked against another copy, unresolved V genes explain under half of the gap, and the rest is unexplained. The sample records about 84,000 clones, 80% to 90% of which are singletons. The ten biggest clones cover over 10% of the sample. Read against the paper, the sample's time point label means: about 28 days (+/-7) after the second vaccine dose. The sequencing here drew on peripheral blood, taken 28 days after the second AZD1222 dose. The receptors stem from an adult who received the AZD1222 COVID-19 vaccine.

The CDR3 protein is CASSLLTAALTEKLFF. CDR3 DNA: TGTGCCAGCAGCCTCCTGACAGCCGCCCTTACCGAAAAACTGTTTTTT. The rearrangement uses TRBV5-6 and TRBJ1-4, with D tentatively TRBD1 (5 bases). This CDR3 is built from 16 residues. V was trimmed by 4 bases and J by 8 bases, leaving 21 bases between them. Germline CDR1 SGHDT, CDR2 YYEEEE. The complete variable domain, with remaining parts taken from reference TRBV5-6 and TRBJ1-4, reads DAGVTQSPTHLIKTRGQQVTLRCSPKSGHDTVSWYQQALGQGPQFIFQYYEEEERQRGNFPDRFSGHQFPNYSSELNVNALLLGDSALYLCASSLLTAALTEKLFFGSGTQLSVL.

The CDR3 is CASSPLSPGGPDGELFF. DNA of the CDR3: TGTGCCAGCTCACCTCTTAGTCCGGGAGGGCCAGACGGGGAGCTGTTTTTT. The genes are TRBV18 and TRBJ2-2, with 8 nucleotides matching TRBD2. Germline trimming cut 3 bases from V and 7 bases from J; bases unmatched to any gene: 13. The CDR3 runs 17 residues. CDR1 and CDR2 (germline): KGHSH, LQKENI.

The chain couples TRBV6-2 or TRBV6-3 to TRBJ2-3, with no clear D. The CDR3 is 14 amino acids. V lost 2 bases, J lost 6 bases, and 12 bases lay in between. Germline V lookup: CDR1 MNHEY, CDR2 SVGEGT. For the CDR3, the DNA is TGTGCCAGCAGTTACCAATGGACCTCGGATACGCAGTATTTT. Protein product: CASSYQWTSDTQYF.

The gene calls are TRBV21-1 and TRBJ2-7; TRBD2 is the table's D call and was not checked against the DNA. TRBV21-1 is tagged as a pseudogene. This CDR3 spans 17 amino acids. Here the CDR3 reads CASSKVPNGGMSYEQYF. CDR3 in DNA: TGTGCCAGCAGCAAAGTGCCCAACGGGGGTATGTCCTACGAGCAGTACTTC.

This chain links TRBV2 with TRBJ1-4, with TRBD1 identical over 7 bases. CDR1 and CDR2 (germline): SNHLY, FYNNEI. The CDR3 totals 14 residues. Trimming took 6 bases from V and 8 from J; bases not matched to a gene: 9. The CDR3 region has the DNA TGTGCCAGCAGCCAGACAGGGCGTGAGGAAAAACTGTTTTTT. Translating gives CASSQTGREEKLFF. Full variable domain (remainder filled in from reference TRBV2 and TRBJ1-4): EPEVTQTPSHQVTQMGQEVILRCVPISNHLYFYWYRQILGQKVEFLVSFYNNEISEKSEIFDDQFSVERPDGSNFTLKIRSTKLEDSAMYFCASSQTGREEKLFFGSGTQLSVL.

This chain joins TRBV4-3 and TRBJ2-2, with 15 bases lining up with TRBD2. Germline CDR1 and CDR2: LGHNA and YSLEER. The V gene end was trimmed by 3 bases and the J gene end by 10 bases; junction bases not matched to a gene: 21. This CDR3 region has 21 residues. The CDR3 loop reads CASSHLPRGLAGGSVVTELFF. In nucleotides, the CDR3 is TGCGCCAGCAGCCACCTCCCGCGAGGACTAGCGGGGGGGTCGGTAGTCACGGAGCTGTTTTTT.

The CDR3 DNA reads as TGTGCCAGCAGTTTACCCTTGACAGGCTCTGGCTACACCTTC. Translated, it gives CASSLPLTGSGYTF. The rearrangement uses TRBV28 and TRBJ1-2; a possible D gene is TRBD1 (6 bases). There are 14 residues in the CDR3. V lost 2 bases and J 7 bases, leaving 14 bases between the germline ends. Germline V gene data show CDR1 as MDHEN and CDR2 as SYDVKM.

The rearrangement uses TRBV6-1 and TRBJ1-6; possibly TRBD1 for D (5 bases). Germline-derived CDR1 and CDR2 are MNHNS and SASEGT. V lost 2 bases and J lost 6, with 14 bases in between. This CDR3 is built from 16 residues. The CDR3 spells CASSERDGRVNSPLHF. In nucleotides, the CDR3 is TGTGCCAGCAGTGAACGGGACGGACGGGTTAATTCACCCCTCCACTTT.

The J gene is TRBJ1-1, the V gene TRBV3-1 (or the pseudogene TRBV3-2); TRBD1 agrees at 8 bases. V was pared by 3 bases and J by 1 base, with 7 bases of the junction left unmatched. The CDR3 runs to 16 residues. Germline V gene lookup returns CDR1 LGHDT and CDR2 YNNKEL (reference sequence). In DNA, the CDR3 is TGTGCCAGCAGCCAGCCCCGGGGACAGGCGAACACTGAAGCTTTCTTT. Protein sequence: CASSQPRGQANTEAFF.

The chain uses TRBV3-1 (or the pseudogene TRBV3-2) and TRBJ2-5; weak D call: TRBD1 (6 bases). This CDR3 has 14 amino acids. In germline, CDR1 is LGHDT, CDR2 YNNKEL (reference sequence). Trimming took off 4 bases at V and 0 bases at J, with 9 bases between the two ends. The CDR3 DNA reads TGTGCCAGCAGCCTAACAGGGTACCAAGAGACCCAGTACTTC. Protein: CASSLTGYQETQYF.

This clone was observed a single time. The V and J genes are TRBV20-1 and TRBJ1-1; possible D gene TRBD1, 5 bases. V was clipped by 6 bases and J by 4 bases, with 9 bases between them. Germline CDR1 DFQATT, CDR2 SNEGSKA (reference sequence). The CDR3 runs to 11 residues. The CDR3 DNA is TGCAGTGCCAAGGGGCCCACTGAAGCTTTCTTT. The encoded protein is CSAKGPTEAFF.

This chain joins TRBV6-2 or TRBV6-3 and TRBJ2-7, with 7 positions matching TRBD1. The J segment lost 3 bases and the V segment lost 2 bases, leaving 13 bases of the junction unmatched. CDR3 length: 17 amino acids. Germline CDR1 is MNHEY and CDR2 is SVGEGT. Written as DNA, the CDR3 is TGTGCCAGCAGTTACCCCCGAACAGGGGCCTTCTTCTACGAGCAGTACTTC. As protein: CASSYPRTGAFFYEQYF.

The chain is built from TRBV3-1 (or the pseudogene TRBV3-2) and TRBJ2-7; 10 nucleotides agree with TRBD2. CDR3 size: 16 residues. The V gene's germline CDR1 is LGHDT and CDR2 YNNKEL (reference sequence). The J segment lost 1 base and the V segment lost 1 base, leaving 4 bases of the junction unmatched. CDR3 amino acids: CASSQGTSGRSYEQYF. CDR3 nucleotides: TGTGCCAGCAGCCAAGGGACTAGCGGAAGGTCCTACGAGCAGTACTTC.

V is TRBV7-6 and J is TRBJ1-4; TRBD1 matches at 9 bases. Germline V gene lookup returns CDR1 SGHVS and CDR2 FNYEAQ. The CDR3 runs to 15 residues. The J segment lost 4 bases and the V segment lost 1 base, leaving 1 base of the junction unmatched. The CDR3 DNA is TGTGCCAGCAGCTTAGGACAGGGGGTTAATGAAAAACTGTTTTTT. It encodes CASSLGQGVNEKLFF.

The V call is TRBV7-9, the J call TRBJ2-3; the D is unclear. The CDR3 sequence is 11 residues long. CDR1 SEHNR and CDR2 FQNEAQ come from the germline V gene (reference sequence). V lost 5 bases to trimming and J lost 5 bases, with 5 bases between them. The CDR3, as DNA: TGTGCCAGCAGCCCTCGAGATACGCAGTATTTT. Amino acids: CASSPRDTQYF.

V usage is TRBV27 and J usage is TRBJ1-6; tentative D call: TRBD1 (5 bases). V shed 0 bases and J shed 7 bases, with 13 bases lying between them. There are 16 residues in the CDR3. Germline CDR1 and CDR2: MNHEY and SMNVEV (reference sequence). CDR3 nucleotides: TGTGCCAGCAGTTTATCGGGGACCAAATTCAATTCACCCCTCCACTTT. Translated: CASSLSGTKFNSPLHF.

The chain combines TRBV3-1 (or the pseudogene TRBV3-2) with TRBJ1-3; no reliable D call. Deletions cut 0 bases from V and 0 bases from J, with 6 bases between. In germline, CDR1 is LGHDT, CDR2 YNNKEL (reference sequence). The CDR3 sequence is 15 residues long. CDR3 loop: CASSQEIVSGNTIYF. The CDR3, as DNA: TGTGCCAGCAGCCAAGAAATCGTCTCTGGAAACACCATATATTTT.

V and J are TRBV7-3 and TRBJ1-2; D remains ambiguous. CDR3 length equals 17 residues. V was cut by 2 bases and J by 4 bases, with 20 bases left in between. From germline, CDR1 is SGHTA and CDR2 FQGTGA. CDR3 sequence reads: CASSLYSGFGRIYGYTF. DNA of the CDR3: TGTGCCAGCAGCTTATATTCGGGGTTCGGCCGCATCTATGGCTACACCTTC.

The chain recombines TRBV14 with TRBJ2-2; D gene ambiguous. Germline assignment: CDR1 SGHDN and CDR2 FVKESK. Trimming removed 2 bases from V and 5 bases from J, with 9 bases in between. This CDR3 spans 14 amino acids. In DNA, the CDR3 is TGTGCCAGCAGCCAATTCCTAGGGACCGGGGAGCTGTTTTTT. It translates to CASSQFLGTGELFF. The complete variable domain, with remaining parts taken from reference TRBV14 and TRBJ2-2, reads EAGVTQFPSHSVIEKGQTVTLRCDPISGHDNLYWYRRVMGKEIKFLLHFVKESKQDESGMPNNRFLAERTGGTYSTLKVQPAELEDSGVYFCASSQFLGTGELFFGEGSRLTVL.

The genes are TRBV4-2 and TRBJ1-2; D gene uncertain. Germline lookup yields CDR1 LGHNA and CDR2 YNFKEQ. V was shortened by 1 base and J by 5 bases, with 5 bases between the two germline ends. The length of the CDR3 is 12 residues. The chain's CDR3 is CASSQVTYGYTF. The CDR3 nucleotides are TGTGCCAGCAGCCAAGTCACTTATGGCTACACCTTC.

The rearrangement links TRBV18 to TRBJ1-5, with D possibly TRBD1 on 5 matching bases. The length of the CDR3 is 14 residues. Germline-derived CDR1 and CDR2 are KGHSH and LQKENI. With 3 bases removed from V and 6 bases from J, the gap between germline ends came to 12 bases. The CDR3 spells CASSPTGLVQPQHF. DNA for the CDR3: TGTGCCAGCTCACCCACGGGGCTGGTTCAGCCCCAGCATTTT.

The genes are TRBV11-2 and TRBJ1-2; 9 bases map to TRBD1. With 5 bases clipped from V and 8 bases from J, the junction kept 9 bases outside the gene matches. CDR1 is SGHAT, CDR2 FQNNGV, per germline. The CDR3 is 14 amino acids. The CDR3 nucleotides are TGTGCCAGCAGCGCATCCGGGACAGGGTCCGGCTACACCTTC. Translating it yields CASSASGTGSGYTF.

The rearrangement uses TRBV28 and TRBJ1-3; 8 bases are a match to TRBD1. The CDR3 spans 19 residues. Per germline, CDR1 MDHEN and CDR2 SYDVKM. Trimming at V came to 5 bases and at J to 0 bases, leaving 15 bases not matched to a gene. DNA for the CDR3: TGTGCCAGCAGTCCTGTGGACAGGGCTTCTACCCCCTCTGGAAACACCATATATTTT. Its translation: CASSPVDRASTPSGNTIYF.

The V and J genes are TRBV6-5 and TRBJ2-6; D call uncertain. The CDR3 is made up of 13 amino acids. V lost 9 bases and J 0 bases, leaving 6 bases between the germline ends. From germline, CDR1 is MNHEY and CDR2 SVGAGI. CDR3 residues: CASYASGANVLTF. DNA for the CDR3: TGTGCCAGTTACGCCTCTGGGGCCAACGTCCTGACTTTC.

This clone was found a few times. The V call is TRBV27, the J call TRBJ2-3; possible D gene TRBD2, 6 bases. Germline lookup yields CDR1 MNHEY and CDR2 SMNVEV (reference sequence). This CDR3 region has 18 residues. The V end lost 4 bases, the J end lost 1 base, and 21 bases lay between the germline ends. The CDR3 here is CASSSSGTSRLGTDTQYF. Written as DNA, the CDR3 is TGTGCCAGCAGTTCCTCAGGGACTTCAAGACTCGGCACAGATACGCAGTATTTT.

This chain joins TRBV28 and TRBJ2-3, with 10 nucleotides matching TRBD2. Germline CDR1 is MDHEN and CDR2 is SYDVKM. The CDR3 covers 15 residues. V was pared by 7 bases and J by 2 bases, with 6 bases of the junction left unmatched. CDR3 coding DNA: TGTGCCAGCACGGGAACTAGCGGGGTCACAGATACGCAGTATTTT. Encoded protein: CASTGTSGVTDTQYF.

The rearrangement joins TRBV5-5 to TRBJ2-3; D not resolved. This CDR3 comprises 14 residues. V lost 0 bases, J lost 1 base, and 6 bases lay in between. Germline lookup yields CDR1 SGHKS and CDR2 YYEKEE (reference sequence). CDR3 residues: CASSLAQRTDTQYF. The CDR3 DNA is TGTGCCAGCAGCTTGGCTCAGCGCACAGATACGCAGTATTTT.

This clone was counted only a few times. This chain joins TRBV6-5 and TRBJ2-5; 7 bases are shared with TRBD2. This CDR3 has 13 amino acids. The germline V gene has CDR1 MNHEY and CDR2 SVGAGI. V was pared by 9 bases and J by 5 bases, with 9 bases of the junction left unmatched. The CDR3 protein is CASRTSIVETQYF. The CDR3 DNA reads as TGTGCCAGTCGGACTAGTATAGTGGAGACCCAGTACTTC.

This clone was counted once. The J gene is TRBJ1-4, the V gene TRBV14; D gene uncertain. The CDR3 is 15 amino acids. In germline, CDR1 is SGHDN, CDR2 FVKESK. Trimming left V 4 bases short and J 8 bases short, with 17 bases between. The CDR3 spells CASSRRATGIEKLFF. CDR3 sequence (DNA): TGTGCCAGCAGCCGACGCGCAACGGGGATCGAAAAACTGTTTTTT.